This T cell receptor (beta chain) was sequenced for a study of T cells in tuberculosis. Background on the study: The T cells targeted glucose monomycolate, a mycobacterial lipid, via CD1B. IGRA-negative adolescents, IGRA-positive adolescents with latent tuberculosis and adults with active tuberculosis formed this South African cohort.

TCRdb's table, derived via immunoSEQ multiplex PCR, lists solely in-frame clones and lacks some. The sample yields about 25,000 clones, around 90% seen once. Tuberculin skin test and IGRA determined adolescents' latent tuberculosis status at entry. As for this clone: The antigen is not known.

Germline V gives CDR1 MNHNS, CDR2 SASEGT. Trimming took off 4 bases at V and 0 bases at J, with 10 bases between the two ends. The CDR3 length is 15 residues. Findings of the study overall: Samples were chosen by availability of cryopreserved specimens.

Input material: PBMCs. The chain employs TRBV6-1 and TRBJ2-1; no reliable D call. The TCR sequence derives from a donor aged 10 to 29 with latent tuberculosis or without tuberculosis infection. Some clones in this sample may be carry-over from other donors' samples. In DNA form, the CDR3 reads TGTGCCAGCAGTGTCGACATAAGCTCCTACAATGAGCAGTTCTTC. Protein: CASSVDISSYNEQFF.